A selection of T cell receptor beta chains follows, all from one sample in a study of blood T cell repertoires in COVID-19. Generated by immunoSEQ multiplex PCR, the TCRdb table keeps only in-frame clones and is missing some. The data contain approximately 280,000 clones, about 89% of them seen just once; the ten biggest clones take up about 4.6%. Source material: peripheral blood. The source is a man aged 35-49 years with acute or convalescent COVID-19. Each CDR3 is given with its conserved first and last residue. The order of the fields is clone size, D gene, J gene, V gene, CDR3 protein, CDR3 DNA. The D gene is left open where the match is weak. Clone sizes are given selectively: once, few, many, or a class where the clone is expanded.

. . TRBJ1-1 TRBV12-3/TRBV12-4 CASTSGVDTEAFF TGTGCCAGCACCTCAGGGGTGGACACTGAAGCTTTCTTT
. . TRBJ1-1 TRBV3-1/TRBV3-2 CASSQGGGNTEAFF TGTGCCAGCAGCCAAGGGGGGGGGAACACTGAAGCTTTCTTT
. . TRBJ2-2 TRBV18 CASSPIIGELFF TGTGCCAGCTCACCAATAATCGGGGAGCTGTTTTTT
once . TRBJ1-1 TRBV6-2/TRBV6-3 CASSPHDRPNTEAFF TGTGCCAGCAGCCCCCACGACAGGCCTAACACTGAAGCTTTCTTT
. TRBD1 TRBJ1-2 TRBV19 CASSIGTDPPALYGYTF TGTGCCAGTAGTATCGGGACAGACCCCCCGGCACTCTATGGCTACACCTTC
once TRBD2 TRBJ2-3 TRBV7-3 CASSSGTSGTDTQYF TGTGCCAGCAGCTCCGGGACTAGCGGCACAGATACGCAGTATTTT
once TRBD1 TRBJ1-3 TRBV15 CATSRGQGQGPFTGNTIYF TGTGCCACCAGCAGAGGTCAAGGACAGGGGCCATTTACTGGAAACACCATATATTTT
. TRBD2 TRBJ2-7 TRBV7-2 CASSLAGTSGGALEQYF TGTGCCAGCAGCTTAGCTGGGACTAGCGGGGGGGCACTCGAGCAGTACTTC
. . TRBJ1-5 TRBV5-8 CASRGGGRGQPQHF TGTGCCAGCAGGGGAGGGGGTAGGGGTCAGCCCCAGCATTTT
. . TRBJ2-2 TRBV5-1 CASSLGVGTGELFF TGCGCCAGCAGCTTAGGGGTTGGGACCGGGGAGCTGTTTTTT
. . TRBJ2-7 TRBV27 CASSFTGGAHEQYF TGTGCCAGCAGTTTTACGGGGGGCGCCCACGAGCAGTACTTC
. . TRBJ1-1 TRBV3-1/TRBV3-2 CATTKEINTEAFF TGTGCCACCACGAAGGAGATTAACACTGAAGCTTTCTTT
. . TRBJ2-7 TRBV28 CASTNGGTAGTYEQYF TGTGCCAGCACTAATGGGGGGACAGCAGGGACCTACGAGCAGTACTTC
. . TRBJ1-1 TRBV29-1 CSARLLYTEAFF TGCAGCGCCCGTTTATTGTACACTGAAGCTTTCTTT
. TRBD1 TRBJ2-1 TRBV18 CASSPRTGDLGSYNEQFF TGTGCCAGCTCACCGAGGACAGGGGACCTCGGCTCCTACAATGAGCAGTTCTTC
. . TRBJ1-6 TRBV5-1 CASSLDGGYNSPLHF TGCGCCAGCAGCTTGGACGGGGGTTATAATTCACCCCTCCACTTT
few TRBD1 TRBJ2-7 TRBV7-8 CASSLVGQGSYEQYF TGTGCCAGCAGCTTAGTGGGACAGGGCTCCTACGAGCAGTACTTC
. . TRBJ1-6 TRBV5-1 CASAASSEAWRYNSPLHF TGCGCCAGCGCCGCAAGTTCCGAAGCGTGGCGCTATAATTCACCCCTCCACTTT
. TRBD1 TRBJ2-7 TRBV14 CASSRTGTATFEQYF TGTGCCAGCAGCCGCACCGGGACAGCAACTTTCGAGCAGTACTTC
. TRBD1 TRBJ2-7 TRBV12-5 CASGLVQQGAGEQYF TGTGCTAGTGGTTTGGTACAACAGGGGGCTGGGGAGCAGTACTTC
. . TRBJ1-1 TRBV5-8 CASSSPRVMNTEAFF TGTGCCAGCAGCTCCCCCAGGGTCATGAACACTGAAGCTTTCTTT
. . TRBJ2-1 TRBV19 CASMGGGGYNEQFF TGTGCCAGTATGGGGGGGGGCGGATACAATGAGCAGTTCTTC
once . TRBJ1-5 TRBV7-2 CASSLVQGGNQPQHF TGTGCCAGCAGCTTAGTTCAGGGTGGCAATCAGCCCCAGCATTTT
. TRBD1 TRBJ1-4 TRBV19 CASSRQGLAEKLFF TGTGCCAGTAGCAGACAGGGGTTGGCGGAAAAACTGTTTTTT
. TRBD1 TRBJ2-7 TRBV27 CASSFGDRPYEQYF TGTGCCAGCAGTTTTGGGGACAGGCCCTACGAGCAGTACTTC
. . TRBJ2-2 TRBV19 CASSARGGPNTGELFF TGTGCCAGTAGCGCGAGGGGGGGCCCGAACACCGGGGAGCTGTTTTTT
. . TRBJ2-3 TRBV14 CASSLTGNADTQYF TGTGCCAGCAGCCTTACAGGGAACGCAGATACGCAGTATTTT
. . TRBJ2-1 TRBV19 CASSNGIWNEQFF TGTGCCAGTAGTAACGGGATATGGAATGAGCAGTTCTTC
. . TRBJ1-3 TRBV6-5 CASSQDSGNTIYF TGTGCCAGCAGCCAGGACTCTGGAAACACCATATATTTT
once . TRBJ2-3 TRBV2 CASSFDRSTDTQYF TGTGCCAGCAGTTTTGACAGAAGCACAGATACGCAGTATTTT
. . TRBJ2-1 TRBV12-3/TRBV12-4 CASSFRREQFF TGTGCCAGCAGTTTTAGGAGGGAGCAGTTCTTC
. . TRBJ1-5 TRBV6-1 CASSERPEGQPQHF TGTGCCAGCAGTGAACGGCCCGAGGGTCAGCCCCAGCATTTT
once . TRBJ2-2 TRBV7-2 CASSLNGLGELFF TGTGCCAGCAGCTTAAATGGGCTGGGGGAGCTGTTTTTT
few TRBD1 TRBJ2-1 TRBV5-1 CASSPMTGRNEQFF TGCGCCAGCAGCCCGATGACAGGGCGGAATGAGCAGTTCTTC
. . TRBJ1-2 TRBV5-5 CASSWTDANYGYTF TGTGCCAGCAGCTGGACAGATGCTAACTATGGCTACACCTTC
. . TRBJ1-3 TRBV24-1 CATSETGGNTIYF TGTGCCACCAGCGAAACGGGAGGAAACACCATATATTTT
. . TRBJ1-2 TRBV5-1 CASSLVGDLNYGYTF TGCGCCAGCAGCTTGGTCGGGGATCTTAACTATGGCTACACCTTC
few . TRBJ1-1 TRBV29-1 CSGGLANTEAFF TGCAGCGGGGGACTAGCAAACACTGAAGCTTTCTTT
. . TRBJ1-3 TRBV19 CASSGRDSYGNTIYF TGTGCCAGTAGTGGGAGGGATTCTTATGGAAACACCATATATTTT
once TRBD1 TRBJ2-7 TRBV18 CASSPTGGNYEQYF TGTGCCAGCTCACCAACAGGGGGCAACTACGAGCAGTACTTC
once TRBD1 TRBJ1-3 TRBV11-1 CASSLSWTGAGNTIYF TGTGCCAGCAGCTTATCCTGGACAGGGGCTGGAAACACCATATATTTT
. . TRBJ1-6 TRBV3-1/TRBV3-2 CASSQGTFHSALHF TGTGCCAGCAGCCAAGGGACATTCCATTCGGCCCTCCACTTT
. TRBD1 TRBJ1-4 TRBV12-5 CASGLGQGANEKLFF TGTGCTAGTGGTTTGGGGCAGGGGGCTAATGAAAAACTGTTTTTT
. . TRBJ2-7 TRBV5-5 CASRRGGTLGEQYF TGTGCCAGCAGGCGAGGGGGAACCTTAGGGGAGCAGTACTTC
. . TRBJ1-2 TRBV10-1 CASSADKQYGYTF TGCGCCAGCAGTGCGGACAAACAATATGGCTACACCTTC